This T cell receptor (beta chain) was obtained from a study of beta chain features in type 1 diabetes (dated 2018 in TCRdb). For the wider study: Patients and healthy donors did not differ in mean age, gender distribution, total cell number or subset yield. A total of 100 million to 110 million sorted cells were examined across all samples, and a strong correlation was observed between cell number per subset and RNA yield. The study compared TCRB repertoires of sorted circulating CD4+ T cell subsets between recently diagnosed type 1 diabetes patients and matched healthy donors. Regulatory and stem cell-like memory subsets were isolated from only 8 patients and roughly eight healthy donors, whereas naive and central memory subsets came from all 28 donors.

All of the isolated RNA was reverse transcribed with the High Capacity cDNA Reverse Transcription Kit, so expressed TCRB transcripts were sequenced. Deep immunoSEQ sequencing was applied to naive, central memory and regulatory T cell samples, giving an average of about 3.6 million total reads per sample. Sorted cells were lysed in RLT buffer and RNA was extracted with DNase-treated RNeasy Micro or Mini kits, depending on cell number. Each cell subset was processed on its own to prevent cross-contamination, while patient and healthy donor samples were processed together. Using the immunoSEQ multiplex PCR, TCRB sequences were amplified from cDNA into 87-bp fragments spanning the CDR3 region. The amplicons were sequenced using the Illumina HiSeq platform. The authors processed their data as follows. Synthetic template baselines were used to correct PCR bias computationally, reads within Hamming distance 2 were collapsed together, and singletons that could not be merged were discarded. Reads were aligned against IMGT so that V, D and J genes, CDR3 length and insertions or deletions at six rearrangement sites could be assigned. Within each subset, clonotype counts were normalized to sorted cell number, and only after that were true diversity and Gini coefficients computed with the tcR R package. The overlap coefficient, calculated on TCRB nucleotide sequences, was used to quantify repertoire sharing. Out-of-frame TCRB sequences from naive cells were analyzed as a proxy for the pre-selection repertoire. The immuneACCESS repertoire file appears here via TCRdb, limited to in-frame rearrangements. These files lack a portion of the clones; in checked studies, under half of the deficit traces to unresolved V genes, and the cause of the others is not known. V and J calls and clone size are given by that table; D and trimming were obtained from the DNA. The sample table contains hundreds of thousands of clones; only one count was recorded for 15% of them. The ten most abundant clones make up about 0.097% of the sample.

A word on this clone: What antigen it recognizes has not been identified. Per-nucleotide qualities are absent, and no much larger clonotype sits a single base away.

A single peripheral blood draw of 95 to 150 mL on average was collected from each donor into heparinised tubes. Using a panel that included CD45RO, CCR7, CD25, CD127, CD95 and CD27, naive, central memory, regulatory and stem cell-like memory CD4+ T cells were sorted on a BD FACSAria II. Purity was above 95% for every sorted population. Right away, PBMCs were isolated by Lymphoprep density gradient centrifugation and were stained directly, with no culture step. Samples were stained and sorted in pairs, with one healthy donor and one patient per experiment, so that batch effects were minimized. Results the study describes overall, beyond this receptor: The naive, central memory and regulatory TCRB repertoires appeared to resemble one another more closely among patients than among healthy donors. Fewer insertions and more nucleotide deletions at VDJ recombination sites were observed in patients with type 1 diabetes, implying thymic rearrangement abnormalities. Because cDNA was sequenced instead of genomic DNA, activated cells with high expression could be over-represented, although the groups did not differ in activation or CD3 levels. Type 1 diabetes patients showed a moderate but significant shortening of TCRB CDR3 length in all four CD4+ subsets. PCR may preferentially amplify shorter templates, but because patient and control samples were amplified and corrected together, any resulting skew would affect both groups equally. HLA sub-analyses involved small numbers of individuals, so any influence of HLA type on TCRB rearrangement remained unresolved.

According to the germline V gene, CDR1 reads SGHAT and CDR2 reads FQNNGV. Germline trimming amounts to 2 bases on V and 0 bases on J, with 2 as the count of junction bases outside the gene matches. The CDR3, cysteine through phenylalanine, is 15 amino acids long. Of all the DNA, just the CDR3 is kept, 45 bases in frame from base 1. This clonotype was obtained from a man between 18 and 29 years old in good health. Sequencing was carried out using naive CD4+ T cells from blood. Sample cell subset or site, as interpreted from the label and publication: true naive CD4+ T cells. The chain is encoded by TRBV11-2 joined to TRBJ1-1; 8 central bases correspond to TRBD1. The DNA reads TGTGCCAGCAGCTTACTGACAGGGGTGAACACTGAAGCTTTCTTT. It translates to CASSLLTGVNTEAFF.